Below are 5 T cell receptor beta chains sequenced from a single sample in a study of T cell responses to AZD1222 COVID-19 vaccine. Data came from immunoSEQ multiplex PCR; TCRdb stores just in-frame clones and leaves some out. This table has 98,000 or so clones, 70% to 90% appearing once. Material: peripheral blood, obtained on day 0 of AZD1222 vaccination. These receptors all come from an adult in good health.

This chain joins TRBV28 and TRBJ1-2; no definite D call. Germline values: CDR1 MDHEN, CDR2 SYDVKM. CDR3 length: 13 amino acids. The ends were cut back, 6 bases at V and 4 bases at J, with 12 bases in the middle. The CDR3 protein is CASSRKPGYGYTF. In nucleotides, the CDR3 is TGTGCCAGCAGCCGAAAGCCGGGCTATGGCTACACCTTC.

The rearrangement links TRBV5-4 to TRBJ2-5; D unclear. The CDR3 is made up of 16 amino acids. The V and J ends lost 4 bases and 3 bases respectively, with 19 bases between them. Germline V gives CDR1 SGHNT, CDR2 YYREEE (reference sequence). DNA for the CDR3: TGTGCCAGCAGCCCCCCCGGCAGGCTCACCGAAGAGACCCAGTACTTC. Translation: CASSPPGRLTEETQYF.

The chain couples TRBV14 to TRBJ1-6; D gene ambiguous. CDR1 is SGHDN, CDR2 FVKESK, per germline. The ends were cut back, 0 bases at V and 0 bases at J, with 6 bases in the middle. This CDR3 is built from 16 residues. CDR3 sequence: CASSQDLPSYNSPLHF. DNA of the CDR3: TGTGCCAGCAGCCAAGATCTGCCCTCCTATAATTCACCCCTCCACTTT. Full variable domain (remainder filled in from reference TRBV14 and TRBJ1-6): EAGVTQFPSHSVIEKGQTVTLRCDPISGHDNLYWYRRVMGKEIKFLLHFVKESKQDESGMPNNRFLAERTGGTYSTLKVQPAELEDSGVYFCASSQDLPSYNSPLHFGNGTRLTVT.

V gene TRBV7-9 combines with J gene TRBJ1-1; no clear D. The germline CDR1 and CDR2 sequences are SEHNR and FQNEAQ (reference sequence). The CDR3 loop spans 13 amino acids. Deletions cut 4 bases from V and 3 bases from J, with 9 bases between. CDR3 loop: CASSSGRDTEAFF. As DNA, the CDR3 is TGTGCCAGCAGCTCCGGACGTGACACTGAAGCTTTCTTT.

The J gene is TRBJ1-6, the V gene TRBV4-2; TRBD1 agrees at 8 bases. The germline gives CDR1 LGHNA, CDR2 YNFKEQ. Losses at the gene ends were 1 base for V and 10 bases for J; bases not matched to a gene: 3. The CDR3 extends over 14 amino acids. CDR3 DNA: TGTGCCAGCAGCCAAGTCGGACAGGGCTCACCCCTCCACTTT. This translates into CASSQVGQGSPLHF.